What follows describes a single T cell receptor (beta chain). Its recognized antigen is unknown. It has no much larger one-base neighbor in the sample; base qualities were not kept. This entry belongs to a study of cytomegalovirus exposure and HLA in healthy donors (dated by TCRdb to 2016 to 2017). With respect to the entire study: According to a later analysis, the 120 or so validation repertoires were produced on the same platform as the roughly 600 repertoires of the first cohort. Along with the roughly 670-subject first cohort, a separate validation cohort of some 130 different subjects was used. The study aimed to test whether signatures of past pathogen exposure could be identified by cataloging public T cell receptors. To predict cytomegalovirus infection status, the study combined high-throughput TCR immunosequencing, statistical association of individual TCRs with disease status, and machine learning. Broad study findings and their caveats: The classifier was reported to diagnose cytomegalovirus status with high specificity and sensitivity in both the original and validation cohorts. A total of some 180 TCR beta chains were listed by the study as associated with cytomegalovirus. The authors suggested that the approach could potentially be extended to other disease states and immunological phenotypes. The validation cohort had no HLA typing available for a later analysis, so co-occurrence within that cohort was assessed over all 130 or so repertoires. A few of the identified cytomegalovirus-associated TCR beta chains were confirmed in vitro to be specific for cytomegalovirus antigens. Across donors, most TCR sequences were observed very rarely, whereas some public TCRs were present in many individuals. Subsequent analysis determined that TCRs grouped into clusters in the first cohort also showed a tendency toward co-occurrence across the roughly 110 validation repertoires, and about 93% of cluster scores exceeded 0.

Ends trimmed: V by 3 bases, J by 0 bases; bases unmatched to a gene: 2. Per the germline V gene, SGDLS is the CDR1 and YYNGEE is the CDR2. The CDR3 starts with the cysteine, ends with the phenylalanine, and has 14 residues. Left in the record is the CDR3 DNA by itself, 42 bases read in frame from the first base. Separate from the approximately 700-subject first cohort, the validation cohort of roughly 110 subjects was the group to which the donors belonged. Library method: the immunoSEQ multiplex PCR assay. Under the source paper's analysis protocol: A statistical classification framework was developed to diagnose cytomegalovirus status using the catalog of TCR beta chain sequences. TCRdb limited this immuneACCESS table to in-frame rearrangements with V and J called. A share of clones is missing; checked studies link under half to unresolved V genes, and the rest is unexplained. Clone size and V and J calls were adopted from that table, with D and trimming inferred from the DNA. The sample table holds roughly 140,000 clones, of which 90% to 95% were seen once. The ten biggest clones cover about 0.75% of the sample.

This clonotype was sampled from a man aged 18 to 30 in good health and CMV-seronegative. Specimen: PBMCs. The chain links TRBV9 with TRBJ2-5, with TRBD2 identical over 7 junction bases. The nucleotide sequence reads as follows: TGTGCCAGCAGCGGCGGGGGATACCAAGAGACCCAGTACTTC. It translates as CASSGGGYQETQYF.